The 7 T cell receptor beta chains below all came from one sample that was sequenced in a study of shared clonotypes between healthy human individuals. Only in-frame clones appear in the TCRdb table, and some are missing; sequencing was by immunoSEQ multiplex PCR. Among millions of clones listed, about 92% were seen once. Sequencing was carried out using naive CD4+ T cells from PBMCs. Sample subset: CD45RA+ positively selected. These receptors originate from a man younger than 30 in good health. Some clones in this sample may be carry-over from other donors' samples.

The rearrangement joins TRBV10-3 to TRBJ1-2; a weak D match, TRBD1 (5 bases). Trimming shortened V by 0 bases and J by 7 bases, and 12 bases separated the two germline ends. Germline V lookup: CDR1 ENHRY, CDR2 SYGVKD. CDR3 length: 14 amino acids. The CDR3 nucleotides are TGTGCCATCAGTGAGTCGACGGGGCAGGGTGGCTACACCTTC. This encodes CAISESTGQGGYTF.

The chain combines TRBV7-9 with TRBJ2-1, with 12 bases lining up with TRBD2. The length of the CDR3 is 19 residues. Losses at the gene ends were 2 bases for V and 0 bases for J; bases not matched to a gene: 8. CDR1 and CDR2 (germline): SEHNR, FQNEAQ (reference sequence). The CDR3 sequence: CASSLKASGRGSSYNEQFF. CDR3 in DNA: TGTGCCAGCAGCTTAAAGGCTAGCGGGAGGGGGAGCTCCTACAATGAGCAGTTCTTC. The full variable domain, rest sourced from reference TRBV7-9 and TRBJ2-1, is DTGVSQNPRHKITKRGQNVTFRCDPISEHNRLYWYRQTLGQGPEFLTYFQNEAQLEKSRLLSDRFSAERPKGSFSTLEIQRTEQGDSAMYLCASSLKASGRGSSYNEQFFGPGTRLTVL.

The chain has TRBV6-6 and TRBJ2-7; D is ambiguous. Trimming took off 2 bases at V and 1 base at J, with 9 bases between the two ends. Germline lookup yields CDR1 MNHNY and CDR2 SVGAGI (reference sequence). There are 14 residues in the CDR3. CDR3 loop: CASSYAAQSYEQYF. CDR3 bases: TGTGCCAGCAGTTACGCCGCTCAGTCCTACGAGCAGTACTTC.

V is TRBV11-2 and J is TRBJ1-1; the match to TRBD1 covers 9 bases. The CDR3 is made up of 13 amino acids. CDR1 SGHAT and CDR2 FQNNGV come from the germline V gene. V lost 5 bases and J lost 4; bases outside the gene matches: 2. The DNA of the CDR3 is TGTGCCAGCAGCGGGGACAGGGTCACTGAAGCTTTCTTT. Translating gives CASSGDRVTEAFF.

This sequence joins TRBV4-3 and TRBJ1-1; 7 bases map to TRBD1. With 0 bases clipped from V and 1 base from J, the junction kept 11 bases outside the gene matches. CDR3 length: 18 residues. CDR1 LGHNA and CDR2 YSLEER come from the germline V gene. CDR3 in amino acids: CASSQDLPRQGPNTEAFF. The CDR3, as DNA: TGCGCCAGCAGCCAAGATCTCCCCAGACAGGGCCCGAACACTGAAGCTTTCTTT.

As concerns this clone: The sample carries other DNA sequences with the same CDR3. This sequence joins TRBV20-1 and TRBJ2-7, with D unresolved. This CDR3 spans 11 amino acids. Germline lookup yields CDR1 DFQATT and CDR2 SNEGSKA (reference sequence). Trimming removed 3 bases at V and 3 bases at J, with 6 bases between. CDR3 bases: TGCAGTGCTAGTCTAAGCTACGAGCAGTACTTC. This encodes CSASLSYEQYF.

The rearrangement joins TRBV10-1 to TRBJ2-2; D is unresolved. Germline values: CDR1 WNHNN, CDR2 SYGVQD (reference sequence). Between the trimmed V and J ends, which lost 0 bases and 4 bases, there was a span of 9 bases. This CDR3 has 15 amino acids. CDR3 nucleotides: TGCGCCAGCAGTGAGTCAGGCCCGGGCACCGGGGAGCTGTTTTTT. Protein: CASSESGPGTGELFF.